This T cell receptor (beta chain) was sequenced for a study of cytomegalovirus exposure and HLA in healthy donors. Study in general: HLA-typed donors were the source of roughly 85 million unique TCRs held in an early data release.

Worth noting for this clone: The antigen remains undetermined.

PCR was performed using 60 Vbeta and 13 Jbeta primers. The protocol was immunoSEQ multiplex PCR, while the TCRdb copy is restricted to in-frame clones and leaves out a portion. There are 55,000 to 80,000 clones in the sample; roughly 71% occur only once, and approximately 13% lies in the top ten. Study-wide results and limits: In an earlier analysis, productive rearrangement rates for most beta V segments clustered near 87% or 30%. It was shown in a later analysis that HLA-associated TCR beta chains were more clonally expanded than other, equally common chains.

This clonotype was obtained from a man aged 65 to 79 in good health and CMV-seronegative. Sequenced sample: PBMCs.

Here the CDR3 DNA reads TGTGCCAGCTCACCTCAGGATCCCTCTGCCAATTCACCCCTCCACTTT. Translated, it gives CASSPQDPSANSPLHF. The chain recombines TRBV18 with TRBJ1-6; D unclear. This CDR3 has 16 amino acids. From germline, CDR1 is KGHSH and CDR2 LQKENI. Trimming pared 3 bases from V and 7 bases from J, leaving 16 bases between. The whole variable domain, remainder taken from reference TRBV18 and TRBJ1-6, is NAGVMQNPRHLVRRRGQEARLRCSPMKGHSHVYWYRQLPEEGLKFMVYLQKENIIDESGMPKERFSAEFPKEGPSILRIQQVVRGDSAAYFCASSPQDPSANSPLHFGNGTRLTVT.